The clone carrying this TCR beta chain turned up a few times. The antigen is unknown. The data belong to a study of T cell repertoires in cytomegalovirus infection. Whole-study context: Matching HLA type and CMV infection were both indicated by public TCR beta signatures.

TCRdb ran MiXCR on the reads and lists one entry per CDR3 protein. The sample gives about 770,000 distinct CDR3 sequences, around 29% of which show up once; approximately 14% is in the top ten. V was shortened by 0 bases and J by 3 bases, with 11 bases between the two germline ends. This CDR3 has 15 amino acids. The V gene's germline CDR1 is SGHTS and CDR2 YDEGEE. This chain connects TRBV5-8 to TRBJ2-3, with D possibly matching TRBD2 (6 bases). The sequence derives from a human donor in good health (CMV status not recorded). Some clones in this sample may be carry-over from other donors' samples. The sequenced sample was cultured CD8+ T cells from PBMCs, obtained from culture after CMV antigen stimulation. In DNA form, the CDR3 reads TGTGCCAGCAGCTTGGACAGCGGGCCTACAGATACGCAGTATTTT. Its protein product is CASSLDSGPTDTQYF.